A single sample gave rise to the 28 T cell receptor beta chains below, sequenced in a study of CD8 T cells in ankylosing spondylitis. General study findings and limits: It appeared that ankylosing spondylitis blood was characterized by a TCR beta motif of several highly homologous variants.

MiXCR was run by TCRdb on the 5' RACE reads, yielding one entry per CDR3 protein. The sample carries 400,000 or so distinct CDR3 sequences, roughly a quarter recorded once. These TCRs' antigens remain unknown. The specimen sequenced was blood, either unsorted or a sorted T cell fraction (not recorded which). The receptors were sampled from a male donor with ankylosing spondylitis.

This rearrangement joins TRBV30 to TRBJ1-6; D is unclear. CDR1 is GTSNPN, CDR2 SVGIG, per germline (reference sequence). This CDR3 spans 15 amino acids. V lost 0 bases and J 8 bases, leaving 14 bases between the germline ends. CDR3 bases: TGTGCCTGGAGTGTACAAGGCACCGAAGATTCACCCCTCCACTTT. Translation: CAWSVQGTEDSPLHF.

V and J are TRBV27 and TRBJ2-3; D ambiguous. V was cut by 8 bases and J by 0 bases, with 9 bases left in between. CDR1 MNHEY and CDR2 SMNVEV come from the germline V gene (reference sequence). The CDR3 has 13 amino acids. The CDR3 sequence is CASGFLSTDTQYF. CDR3 nucleotides: TGTGCCAGCGGGTTTCTTAGCACAGATACGCAGTATTTT.

Here the CDR3 DNA reads TGCAGTGCTTCCCCGCCCACTCCCCAGGGGTACGAGCAGTACTTC. It specifies CSASPPTPQGYEQYF. The rearrangement joins TRBV20-1 to TRBJ2-7; tentatively, D is TRBD1 (6 bases). The CDR3 totals 15 residues. The V end lost 5 bases, the J end lost 4 bases, and 21 bases lay between the germline ends. Germline V gives CDR1 DFQATT, CDR2 SNEGSKA (reference sequence).

This clonotype was seen more than once but under ten times. V gene TRBV5-6 combines with J gene TRBJ2-3; D perhaps matches TRBD1 (5 bases). Germline V lookup: CDR1 SGHDT, CDR2 YYEEEE. The length of the CDR3 is 14 residues. V was pared by 9 bases and J by 1 base, with 15 bases between. The CDR3 sequence is CATNQGIGTDTQYF. The CDR3 bases are TGTGCCACTAATCAGGGCATAGGCACAGATACGCAGTATTTT.

This clonotype has just a few counts. The chain joins TRBV5-1 to TRBJ1-2; D not resolved. Trimming shortened V by 4 bases and J by 5 bases, and 9 bases separated the two germline ends. Per the germline V gene, CDR1 is SGHRS and CDR2 is YFSETQ. The CDR3 length is 12 residues. The CDR3 sequence is CASSPARYGYTF. DNA of the CDR3: TGCGCCAGCAGCCCGGCCCGGTATGGCTACACCTTC.

This sequence joins TRBV12-3 or TRBV12-4 and TRBJ2-4, with D uncertain. Trimming left V 5 bases short and J 9 bases short, with 14 bases between. The CDR3 totals 13 residues. CDR3: CASSLSRRSIQYF. The CDR3 region has the DNA TGTGCCAGCAGTCTCTCGAGAAGGAGCATTCAGTACTTC.

The chain employs TRBV7-2 and TRBJ1-1; the D gene is possibly TRBD1 (5 bases). This CDR3 contains 15 residues. Between the trimmed V and J ends, which lost 1 base and 3 bases, there was a span of 12 bases. Germline CDR1 SGHTA, CDR2 FQGNSA. DNA for the CDR3: TGTGCCAGCAGCTTAGATCCGGGGCGGGACACTGAAGCTTTCTTT. As protein: CASSLDPGRDTEAFF.

This clonotype was picked up a small number of times. The DNA is omitted, as the CDR3 cannot be located on it reliably, and the CDR3 follows TCRdb's listing. The chain combines TRBV5-1 with TRBJ2-2; no DNA check was done on the table's D call, TRBD2. Germline-derived CDR1 and CDR2 are SGHRS and YFSETQ. A total of 17 residues make up the CDR3, ends included. The CDR3 region is CASSSPRTSRRAGELFF.

The sample holds a few counts of this clonotype. The chain carries TRBV27 and TRBJ1-6; D gene unclear. The V end lost 2 bases, the J end lost 8 bases, and 4 bases lay between the germline ends. CDR1 and CDR2 (germline): MNHEY, SMNVEV (reference sequence). The CDR3 runs 12 residues. The CDR3: CASSLPYSPLHF. DNA of the CDR3: TGTGCCAGCAGTTTACCTTATTCACCCCTCCACTTT.

V gene TRBV5-1 combines with J gene TRBJ2-3, with TRBD2 identical over 10 bases. Germline V gene sequence: CDR1 SGHRS, CDR2 YFSETQ. The CDR3 runs 16 residues. V lost 0 bases and J lost 5; bases outside the gene matches: 6. CDR3 region: CASSLVLAGAQDTQYF. The CDR3 nucleotides are TGCGCCAGCAGCTTGGTCCTAGCGGGAGCGCAAGATACGCAGTATTTT.

This chain connects TRBV30 to TRBJ1-5; D is perhaps TRBD1 (6 bases). Germline lookup yields CDR1 GTSNPN and CDR2 SVGIG (reference sequence). The CDR3 contains 13 residues. Trimming removed 1 base from V and 6 bases from J, with 10 bases in between. Written as DNA, the CDR3 is TGTGCCTGGAGTGAGGGGGTGGGTCAGCCCCAGCATTTT. Translating gives CAWSEGVGQPQHF.

This clonotype was seen at least ten times. V is TRBV20-1 and J is TRBJ2-7, with a possible D match to TRBD2 (6 bases). V dropped 0 bases and J dropped 0 bases, with 12 bases sitting between them. Germline CDR1 and CDR2: DFQATT and SNEGSKA (reference sequence). The CDR3 extends over 15 amino acids. DNA for the CDR3: TGCAGTGCTAGAGATTTTTCTAGCGCCTCCTACGAGCAGTACTTC. This encodes CSARDFSSASYEQYF.

This chain joins TRBV19 and TRBJ1-6; 9 bases map to TRBD1. Germline V gene sequence: CDR1 LNHDA, CDR2 SQIVND (reference sequence). The CDR3 has 13 residues. V dropped 8 bases and J dropped 9; count of bases not matched to a gene: 5. The CDR3 DNA sequence: TGTGCCAGTCGCGACAGGGGGAGTTCACCCCTCCACTTT. Encoded protein: CASRDRGSSPLHF.

The J gene is TRBJ2-1, the V gene TRBV20-1, with 9 bases matching TRBD2. V trimming: 1 base; J trimming: 0 bases; junction bases outside the gene matches: 13. Looked up from germline, CDR1 is DFQATT and CDR2 is SNEGSKA (reference sequence). CDR3 length: 19 residues. CDR3 in amino acids: CSARAPHTSGSSSYNEQFF. The CDR3, as DNA: TGCAGTGCTAGAGCCCCTCACACTAGCGGGTCCAGCTCCTACAATGAGCAGTTCTTC.

The V call is TRBV7-8, the J call TRBJ1-3; no reliable D call. The CDR3 length is 14 residues. Trimming took off 2 bases at V and 4 bases at J, with 9 bases between the two ends. Germline V lookup: CDR1 SGHVS, CDR2 FQNEAQ. CDR3 coding DNA: TGTGCCAGCAGCTTAATGACCGGAGGAAACACCATATATTTT. Amino acid sequence: CASSLMTGGNTIYF.

This clonotype appeared a few times. The rearrangement uses TRBV7-9 and TRBJ2-1, with 8 bases fitting TRBD2. J gave up 5 bases and V 2 bases, and 5 bases lay outside the gene matches. The CDR3 is made up of 15 amino acids. The V gene's germline CDR1 is SEHNR and CDR2 FQNEAQ (reference sequence). The CDR3 reads CASSLSSLADNEQFF. CDR3 sequence (DNA): TGTGCCAGCAGCTTATCCTCACTAGCGGACAATGAGCAGTTCTTC. Filled out from reference TRBV7-9 and TRBJ2-1, the complete variable domain reads DTGVSQNPRHKITKRGQNVTFRCDPISEHNRLYWYRQTLGQGPEFLTYFQNEAQLEKSRLLSDRFSAERPKGSFSTLEIQRTEQGDSAMYLCASSLSSLADNEQFFGPGTRLTVL.

J is TRBJ1-1 and V is TRBV6-5; 10 nucleotides align to TRBD1. V lost 2 bases, J lost 7 bases, and 4 bases stayed unmatched. There are 14 residues in the CDR3. Germline CDR1 is MNHEY and CDR2 is SVGAGI. The CDR3 DNA reads as TGTGCCAGCAGTTACGACAGGGGGCGGGGTGAAGCTTTCTTT. It specifies CASSYDRGRGEAFF.

This sequence joins TRBV11-3 and TRBJ2-1, with 11 bases identical to TRBD2. CDR1 SGHNT and CDR2 YENEEA come from the germline V gene. CDR3 size: 14 residues. V was pared by 3 bases and J by 7 bases, with 2 bases of the junction left unmatched. CDR3 bases: TGTGCCAGCAGCTTTCGGACTAGCGGGAATGAGCAGTTCTTC. It is translated as CASSFRTSGNEQFF.

The chain links TRBV20-1 to TRBJ2-2; D assignment may be TRBD1 or TRBD2 (7 bases each). The V end was cut by 6 bases, the J end by 4 bases, with 12 bases between. Germline CDR1 DFQATT, CDR2 SNEGSKA (reference sequence). The CDR3 sequence is 13 residues long. CDR3 protein: CSARGGSTGELFF. Here the CDR3 DNA reads TGCAGTGCCAGGGGGGGGTCCACCGGGGAGCTGTTTTTT.

The V and J genes are TRBV6-5 and TRBJ1-1; no definite D call. Germline CDR1 MNHEY, CDR2 SVGAGI. The CDR3 length is 18 residues. Between the trimmed V and J ends, which lost 3 bases and 2 bases, there was a span of 22 bases. The chain's CDR3 is CASSYTRVALGDNTEAFF. The CDR3 coding sequence is TGTGCCAGCAGTTATACCCGAGTAGCCTTGGGAGACAACACTGAAGCTTTCTTT.

This clonotype was observed at least ten times. V gene TRBV24-1 combines with J gene TRBJ2-1; D tentatively reads TRBD1 or TRBD2 (5 bases each). The CDR3 is made up of 13 amino acids. CDR1 and CDR2 (germline): KGHDR, SFDVKD. V lost 4 bases and J 9 bases, leaving 12 bases between the germline ends. In nucleotides, the CDR3 is TGTGCCACCAGTGACCCGAATGGGGGTGAGCAGTTCTTC. Translation: CATSDPNGGEQFF.

The chain employs TRBV29-1 and TRBJ2-1, with 7 bases matching TRBD2. The V segment lost 5 bases and the J segment 5 bases; nucleotides outside the gene matches: 9. CDR1 and CDR2 from the germline V gene are SQVTM and ANQGSEA. CDR3 length: 14 amino acids. CDR3 sequence reads: CSVRWLAENNEQFF. As DNA, the CDR3 is TGCAGCGTTAGGTGGCTAGCGGAGAACAATGAGCAGTTCTTC.

The CDR3 nucleotides are TGTGCCAGCAGCGCCATATCGAAAGTTCTCTCCTACAATGAGCAGTTCTTC. Protein product: CASSAISKVLSYNEQFF. J is TRBJ2-1 and V is TRBV7-9, with D hard to call. Trimming took off 5 bases at V and 0 bases at J, with 17 bases between the two ends. The length of the CDR3 is 17 residues. Germline CDR1 reads SEHNR; CDR2 reads FQNEAQ (reference sequence).

This clonotype was seen a handful of times. The chain employs TRBV29-1 and TRBJ1-2; weak D call: TRBD1 (6 bases). The CDR3 is made up of 13 amino acids. CDR1 and CDR2 (germline): SQVTM, ANQGSEA. V was cut by 2 bases and J by 9 bases, with 16 bases left in between. The CDR3 region has the DNA TGCAGCGTTGAATGGACAGCGGGGTTGAGCTACACCTTC. This sequence encodes CSVEWTAGLSYTF. Full variable domain (outside the CDR3, taken from reference TRBV29-1 and TRBJ1-2): SAVISQKPSRDICQRGTSLTIQCQVDSQVTMMFWYRQQPGQSLTLIATANQGSEATYESGFVIDKFPISRPNLTFSTLTVSNMSPEDSSIYLCSVEWTAGLSYTFGSGTRLTVV.

This chain uses TRBV20-1 with TRBJ2-5, with TRBD2 matching over 8 bases. The V gene end was trimmed by 0 bases and the J gene end by 4 bases; junction bases not matched to a gene: 10. The CDR3 length is 16 residues. The germline V gene has CDR1 DFQATT and CDR2 SNEGSKA (reference sequence). This CDR3 is CSARDLLSGSGETQYF. CDR3 nucleotides: TGCAGTGCTAGAGATTTGTTGAGCGGGAGCGGAGAGACCCAGTACTTC.

This clonotype was seen a handful of times. V is TRBV5-1 and J is TRBJ1-1; a possible D gene is TRBD1 (5 bases). The germline V gene encodes CDR1 SGHRS and CDR2 YFSETQ. This CDR3 spans 14 amino acids. V lost 2 bases, J lost 1 base, and 9 bases lay in between. The CDR3 DNA reads as TGCGCCAGCAGCTTTCGACAGACGAACACTGAAGCTTTCTTT. Translating it yields CASSFRQTNTEAFF.

The CDR3 DNA reads as TGCGCCAGCAGCTGGCAACCCCCGGGGGGAACTGAAGCTTTCTTT. It codes for CASSWQPPGGTEAFF. The chain carries TRBV5-1 and TRBJ1-1, with D possibly being TRBD1 (5 bases). The length of the CDR3 is 15 residues. Germline lookup yields CDR1 SGHRS and CDR2 YFSETQ. V was shortened by 3 bases and J by 5 bases, with 17 bases between the two germline ends.

The chain joins TRBV29-1 to TRBJ2-1; 10 bases fit TRBD2. CDR1 and CDR2 from the germline V gene are SQVTM and ANQGSEA. The CDR3 length is 16 residues. V shed 5 bases, J shed 10 bases, and the junction held 17 bases outside the gene matches. The CDR3 sequence: CSVNTGSGLAAGEQFF. The DNA for the CDR3 is TGCAGCGTTAACACAGGGAGTGGACTAGCGGCGGGGGAGCAGTTCTTC.